This T cell receptor beta chain was obtained from a study of CD4 T cells in lung cancer (dated by TCRdb to between 2019 and 2020). About the study as a whole: The study screened blood T cells of NSCLC patients for responses to candidate mutation-encoded neoepitopes and isolated neoantigen-specific CD4+ T-cell clones and TCRs. The frequency of neoantigen-specific clonotypes in tumor resections, non-adjacent lung and cultured T-cell products was tracked by TCRB deep sequencing. The patients who underwent resection had lung adenocarcinoma or squamous cell carcinoma, were aged 60 to 69 when blood was donated, and were mostly former smokers. Treatments received by the patients before blood donation included platinum chemotherapy, and some patients received nivolumab or pembrolizumab.

For this clone: What this receptor recognizes is not known. No per-base quality is available; no much larger clone lies one base away.

What the authors observed across the whole study: Some blood-derived responses might be explained by in vitro priming of naive T cells or cross-reactivity rather than by memory responses to the cancer. Because the IFNgamma-sorted cells included nonspecific IFNgamma producers of unknown purity, the expanded lines ranged from monoclonal to oligoclonal.

The germline V gene (reference sequence) yields SGHNT for CDR1 and YYREEE for CDR2. The V end gives up 3 bases and the J end 6 bases, leaving 2 bases in the junction not matched to a gene. Its CDR3 holds 16 amino acids, cysteine through phenylalanine. The only DNA kept is the CDR3, 48 bases in frame from the first base. For 13 days, PBMCs were stimulated with mutant 27-mer peptides together with IL21, IL7, IL15 and IL2, and afterward were restimulated with peptide-pulsed autologous B cells. After restimulation with peptide-pulsed B cells, live IFNgamma-secreting T cells were sorted on a FACS Aria2 by cytokine capture. At limiting dilution of roughly 3 or 11 cells per well, the sorted cells were expanded for roughly 12 to 20 days with irradiated allogeneic PBMCs, phytohemagglutinin and IL2. Either peripheral blood samples or leukapheresis products were collected from the patients. The antigen specificity of expanded lines was screened by IFNgamma ELISA against autologous B cells pulsed with mutant peptides.

The library was prepared using the immunoSEQ multiplex PCR assay. Qiagen DNeasy or QIAamp micro DNA kits were used to isolate DNA, and the Adaptive Biotechnology human TCRB sequencing kit was used to sequence TCRB. TCRB libraries were sequenced on an Illumina MiSeq. Per the original workflow: TCRB sequence data were analyzed with the kit provider's software, and tumor enrichment of clonotype templates was tested with Fisher's exact test. TCRdb holds this immuneACCESS table with in-frame rearrangements only. Some clones are missing; in checked studies, unresolved V genes explain under half, and the rest has no known cause. V and J calls and clone size come straight from that table; D and trimming were deduced from the DNA. The sample includes 1,500 to 2,000 clones, with about three quarters observed a single time. About 6% of the sample lies in the top ten.

This TCR was recovered from a woman aged 55-69 years with non-small cell lung cancer. Some clones in this sample may be carry-over from other donors' samples. The receptor chain draws on TRBV5-4 and TRBJ2-2; the central 16 bases match TRBD2. Sequencing was performed on a CD4+ T cell line or clone grown in culture. The sequence in DNA is TGTGCCAGCAGCTCCGGGACTAGCGGGGGGGCCGGGGAGCTGTTTTTT. Translated, it reads CASSSGTSGGAGELFF.